These 25 T cell receptor beta chains were sequenced from one sample in a study of blood T cell repertoires in COVID-19. The assay was immunoSEQ multiplex PCR, and TCRdb's table has in-frame clones only and misses some. The sample lists some 94,000 clones; about two thirds were seen once. Sequenced input: peripheral blood. These receptors were obtained from an older woman in a cohort sampled during active or convalescent COVID-19.

The chain uses TRBV28 and TRBJ1-3; D is undetermined. Trimming removed 7 bases from V and 0 bases from J, with 10 bases in between. Germline CDR1 and CDR2: MDHEN and SYDVKM. The CDR3 extends over 14 amino acids. This CDR3 is CASIREDSGNTIYF. DNA for the CDR3: TGTGCCAGCATCCGAGAGGACTCTGGAAACACCATATATTTT.

V usage is TRBV7-8 and J usage is TRBJ1-1, with 7 bases matching TRBD1. The length of the CDR3 is 14 residues. Per the germline V gene, CDR1 is SGHVS and CDR2 is FQNEAQ. The ends lost 5 bases at V and 1 base at J; junction bases unmatched: 4. This chain's CDR3 is CASSEGTENTEAFF. The CDR3, as DNA: TGTGCCAGCAGCGAGGGGACAGAGAACACTGAAGCTTTCTTT.

The chain combines TRBV10-3 with TRBJ2-7; TRBD1 agrees at 10 bases. The CDR3 is 14 amino acids. The trim removed 7 bases at V and 2 bases at J, leaving 5 bases unmatched. The germline V gene encodes CDR1 ENHRY and CDR2 SYGVKD. The CDR3 DNA sequence: TGTGCCATCAATCGACAGGGGGCCCCCTACGAGCAGTACTTC. Encoded protein: CAINRQGAPYEQYF.

This clone was detected only a few times. V usage is TRBV6-5 and J usage is TRBJ2-7; D ambiguous. CDR1 MNHEY and CDR2 SVGAGI come from the germline V gene. The CDR3 loop spans 13 amino acids. The V end lost 5 bases, the J end lost 2 bases, and 10 bases lay between the germline ends. DNA of the CDR3: TGTGCCAGCAGTCCCTCCCTTCCCTACGAGCAGTACTTC. This translates into CASSPSLPYEQYF.

This clone was observed once. The chain employs TRBV6-2 or TRBV6-3 and TRBJ2-7, with 8 bases fitting TRBD1. Germline lookup yields CDR1 MNHEY and CDR2 SVGEGT. With V trimmed by 0 bases and J by 2 bases, 3 bases remained unmatched. CDR3 length: 15 amino acids. This CDR3 is CASSYSGQVTYEQYF. CDR3 bases: TGTGCCAGCAGTTACTCGGGACAGGTAACCTACGAGCAGTACTTC.

The genes are TRBV12-3 or TRBV12-4 and TRBJ2-7; 10 nucleotides agree with TRBD1. The CDR3 extends over 13 amino acids. V shed 7 bases and J 6 bases; nucleotides not matched to a gene: 6. The CDR3 coding sequence is TGTGCCAGCATGGGGACAGGGGAGGCCGAGCAGTACTTC. Translated: CASMGTGEAEQYF.

This clone turned up a few times. The rearrangement joins TRBV11-2 to TRBJ2-1; 8 bases align to TRBD1. Germline loops: CDR1 SGHAT, CDR2 FQNNGV. After removal of 5 bases from V and 14 bases from J, the junction contained 8 bases not matched to a gene. This CDR3 comprises 12 residues. CDR3 sequence reads: CASSPADRGEFF. CDR3 DNA: TGTGCCAGCAGCCCCGCTGACAGGGGTGAGTTCTTC.

This clone was detected only once. The chain carries TRBV9 and TRBJ1-1; 8 bases line up with TRBD1. The CDR3 consists of 14 residues. Looked up from germline, CDR1 is SGDLS and CDR2 is YYNGEE. The trim removed 2 bases at V and 5 bases at J, leaving 5 bases unmatched. This CDR3 reads CASSVAGGNTEAFF. DNA of the CDR3: TGTGCCAGCAGCGTGGCAGGGGGCAATACTGAAGCTTTCTTT.

This clone was counted many times. The chain links TRBV11-3 to TRBJ2-3; D ambiguous. In germline, CDR1 is SGHNT, CDR2 YENEEA. V shed 0 bases and J shed 0 bases, with 7 bases lying between them. The CDR3 is 15 amino acids. CDR3 DNA sequence: TGTGCCAGCAGCTTAGATGGGCTGAGCACAGATACGCAGTATTTT. It yields the protein CASSLDGLSTDTQYF.

V and J are TRBV11-2 and TRBJ1-5; D not resolved. V lost 4 bases to trimming and J lost 1 base, with 11 bases between them. CDR3 size: 15 residues. In germline, CDR1 is SGHAT, CDR2 FQNNGV. This CDR3 reads CASSSDPLSNQPQHF. DNA for the CDR3: TGTGCCAGCAGCTCCGACCCACTAAGCAATCAGCCCCAGCATTTT.

The J gene is TRBJ2-5, the V gene TRBV6-2 or TRBV6-3; 9 bases agree with TRBD2. V dropped 4 bases and J dropped 0; count of bases not matched to a gene: 9. Germline CDR1 and CDR2: MNHEY and SVGEGT. CDR3 length: 17 residues. In DNA, the CDR3 is TGTGCCAGCAGTTCCGTCGGACTAGCGACGTACCAAGAGACCCAGTACTTC. Translation gives CASSSVGLATYQETQYF.

This chain uses TRBV4-3 with TRBJ2-5; possible D gene TRBD2, 7 bases. Germline CDR1 LGHNA, CDR2 YSLEER. The CDR3 runs 18 residues. Trimming removed 1 base at V and 3 bases at J, with 21 bases between. The CDR3 here is CASSQGDFGGRREETQYF. CDR3 DNA: TGCGCCAGCAGCCAAGGGGATTTCGGGGGGCGCCGAGAAGAGACCCAGTACTTC.

This chain connects TRBV7-2 to TRBJ1-3; D ambiguous. This CDR3 spans 15 amino acids. Trimming cost V 0 bases and J 7 bases, with 13 bases left between them. Per germline, CDR1 SGHTA and CDR2 FQGNSA. The CDR3 DNA follows: TGTGCCAGCAGCTTAGCACAGATATTCGACAACACCATATATTTT. Its protein product is CASSLAQIFDNTIYF. The entire variable domain, with the rest obtained from reference TRBV7-2 and TRBJ1-3, is as follows: GAGVSQSPSNKVTEKGKDVELRCDPISGHTALYWYRQSLGQGLEFLIYFQGNSAPDKSGLPSDRFSAERTGGSVSTLTIQRTQQEDSAVYLCASSLAQIFDNTIYFGEGSWLTVV.

The chain recombines TRBV11-2 with TRBJ1-6; no clear D gene. CDR1 and CDR2 from the germline V gene are SGHAT and FQNNGV. This CDR3 comprises 14 residues. V gave up 3 bases and J gave up 6 bases, with 9 bases separating them. The CDR3 region is CASSFSAGNSPLHF. CDR3 DNA: TGTGCCAGCAGCTTTTCGGCGGGTAATTCACCCCTCCACTTT.

This clone has just one count. The chain recombines TRBV7-9 with TRBJ2-7; D is ambiguous. V gave up 5 bases and J gave up 2 bases, with 16 bases separating them. Looked up from germline, CDR1 is SEHNR and CDR2 is FQNEAQ (reference sequence). The CDR3 length is 15 residues. The CDR3 sequence: CASSHFAQVTYEQYF. CDR3 nucleotides: TGTGCCAGCAGCCATTTCGCGCAGGTTACCTACGAGCAGTACTTC.

This clone turned up a few times. The chain carries TRBV7-2 and TRBJ1-6, with TRBD1 matching over 8 bases. Germline CDR1 and CDR2: SGHTA and FQGNSA. The length of the CDR3 is 18 residues. The V gene end was trimmed by 2 bases and the J gene end by 7 bases; junction bases not matched to a gene: 13. For the CDR3, the DNA is TGTGCCAGCAGCTTAACGGCCCCAGGGGGCCAGACAAATTCACCCCTCCACTTT. Its protein product is CASSLTAPGGQTNSPLHF.

The V call is TRBV23-1, the J call TRBJ2-6, with TRBD1 matching over 8 bases. TRBV23-1 is identified as an open reading frame with a role that is uncertain. V dropped 3 bases and J dropped 4; count of bases not matched to a gene: 5. There are 16 residues in the CDR3. In nucleotides, the CDR3 is TGCGCCAGCAGTCACGGACAGGGCCGCGGGGCCAACGTCCTGACTTTC. Protein sequence: CASSHGQGRGANVLTF.

V gene TRBV3-1 (or the pseudogene TRBV3-2) combines with J gene TRBJ2-1; 11 bases map to TRBD2. CDR3 size: 18 residues. CDR1 LGHDT and CDR2 YNNKEL come from the germline V gene (reference sequence). V gave up 0 bases and J gave up 6 bases; unmatched junction bases: 10. The CDR3, as DNA: TGTGCCAGCAGCCAAGATTGGGCTAGCGGGGGGTCTGGCAATGAGCAGTTCTTC. Amino acid sequence: CASSQDWASGGSGNEQFF.

This chain connects TRBV3-1 (or the pseudogene TRBV3-2) to TRBJ2-5, with TRBD2 matching 13 bases. CDR1 LGHDT and CDR2 YNNKEL come from the germline V gene (reference sequence). Trimming took 6 bases from V and 6 from J; bases not matched to a gene: 4. The CDR3 consists of 14 residues. The CDR3 DNA sequence: TGTGCCAGCAGATTACTAGCGGGGGGGCAGACCCAGTACTTC. As protein: CASRLLAGGQTQYF.

The chain combines TRBV4-1 with TRBJ2-7, with TRBD1 matching over 11 bases. V trimming: 5 bases; J trimming: 2 bases; junction bases outside the gene matches: 2. The CDR3 totals 14 residues. Germline CDR1 and CDR2: MGHRA and YSYEKL. In DNA, the CDR3 is TGCGCCAGCAGCGAGGGACAGGGGGCCTACGAGCAGTACTTC. Encoded protein: CASSEGQGAYEQYF.

The chain joins TRBV5-4 to TRBJ2-7, with 7 nucleotides matching TRBD1. CDR1 and CDR2 from the germline V gene are SGHNT and YYREEE (reference sequence). This CDR3 region has 14 residues. J lost 8 bases, V lost 0 bases, and 8 bases had no gene match. CDR3 loop: CASSLGQGDRKQYF. CDR3 DNA: TGTGCCAGCAGCTTGGGGCAGGGGGATAGGAAGCAGTACTTC.

A few counts support this clone. The J gene is TRBJ1-5, the V gene TRBV6-6, with 7 positions matching TRBD1. The CDR3 runs 15 residues. V shed 2 bases, J shed 6 bases, and the junction held 7 bases outside the gene matches. From germline, CDR1 is MNHNY and CDR2 SVGAGI (reference sequence). The CDR3 DNA reads as TGTGCCAGCAGTTACGTGACAGGGATAGGTCAGCCCCAGCATTTT. It specifies CASSYVTGIGQPQHF.

CDR3 loop: CAISERDNNYGYTF. The CDR3 region has the DNA TGTGCCATCAGTGAGCGGGACAATAACTATGGCTACACCTTC. The chain employs TRBV10-3 and TRBJ1-2; possibly TRBD1 for D (6 bases). Trimming removed 2 bases from V and 1 base from J, with 8 bases in between. In germline, CDR1 is ENHRY, CDR2 SYGVKD. The CDR3 has 14 residues.

V is TRBV18 and J is TRBJ1-4, with 8 bases that match TRBD1. Germline V gene sequence: CDR1 KGHSH, CDR2 LQKENI. The CDR3 sequence is 15 residues long. J gave up 5 bases and V 2 bases, and 4 bases lay outside the gene matches. CDR3 sequence: CASSPMTGENEKLFF. In nucleotides, the CDR3 is TGTGCCAGCTCACCAATGACAGGGGAGAATGAAAAACTGTTTTTT.

In its sample, this clone was seen a few times. The V and J genes are TRBV11-2 and TRBJ1-6, with TRBD1 identical over 7 bases. CDR3 size: 16 residues. Trimming removed 2 bases from V and 8 bases from J; junction bases left unmatched: 9. The V gene's germline CDR1 is SGHAT and CDR2 FQNNGV. Here the CDR3 reads CASSLNLGGAYSPLHF. CDR3 DNA sequence: TGTGCCAGCAGCTTAAACCTAGGGGGCGCTTATTCACCCCTCCACTTT.